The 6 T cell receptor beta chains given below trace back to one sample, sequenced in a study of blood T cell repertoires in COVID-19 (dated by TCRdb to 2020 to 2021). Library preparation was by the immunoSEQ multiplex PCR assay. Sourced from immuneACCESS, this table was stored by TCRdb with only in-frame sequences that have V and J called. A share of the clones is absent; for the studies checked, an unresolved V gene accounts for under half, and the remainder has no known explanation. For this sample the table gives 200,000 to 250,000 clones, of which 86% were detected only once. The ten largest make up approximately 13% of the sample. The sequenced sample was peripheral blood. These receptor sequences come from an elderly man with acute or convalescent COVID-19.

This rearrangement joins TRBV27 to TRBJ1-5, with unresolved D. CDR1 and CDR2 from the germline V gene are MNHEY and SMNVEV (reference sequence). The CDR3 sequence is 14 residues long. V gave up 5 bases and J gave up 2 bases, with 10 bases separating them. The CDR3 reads CASSIVGGNQPQHF. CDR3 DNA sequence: TGTGCCAGCAGTATCGTCGGTGGCAATCAGCCCCAGCATTTT.

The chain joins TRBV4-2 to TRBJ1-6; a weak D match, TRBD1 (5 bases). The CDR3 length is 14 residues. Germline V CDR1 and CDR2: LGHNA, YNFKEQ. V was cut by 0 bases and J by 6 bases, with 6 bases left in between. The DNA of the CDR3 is TGTGCCAGCAGCCAAGAGGGGCTTAATTCACCCCTCCACTTT. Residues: CASSQEGLNSPLHF.

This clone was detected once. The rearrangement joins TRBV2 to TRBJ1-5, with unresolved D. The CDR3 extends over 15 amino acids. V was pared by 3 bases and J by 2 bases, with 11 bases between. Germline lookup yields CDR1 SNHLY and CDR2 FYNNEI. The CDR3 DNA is TGTGCCAGCAGTGAGTCTCAGGATCGCAATCAGCCCCAGCATTTT. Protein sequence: CASSESQDRNQPQHF.

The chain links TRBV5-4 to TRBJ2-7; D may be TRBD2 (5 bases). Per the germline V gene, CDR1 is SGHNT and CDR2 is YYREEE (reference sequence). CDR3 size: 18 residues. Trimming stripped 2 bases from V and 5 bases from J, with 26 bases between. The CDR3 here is CASSLLVALSLVRDEQYF. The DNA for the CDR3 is TGTGCCAGCAGCTTATTAGTAGCGCTTAGTCTGGTTAGGGACGAGCAGTACTTC.

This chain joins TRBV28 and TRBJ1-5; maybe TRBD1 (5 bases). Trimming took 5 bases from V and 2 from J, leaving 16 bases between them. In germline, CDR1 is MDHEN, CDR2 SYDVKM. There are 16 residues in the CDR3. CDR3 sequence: CASSLTGASGNQPQHF. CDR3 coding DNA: TGTGCCAGCAGTCTTACAGGCGCCTCCGGCAATCAGCCCCAGCATTTT.

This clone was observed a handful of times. The CDR3 nucleotides are TGTGCCAGCAGTCCTAGCTCCTACAATGAGCAGTTCTTC. This gives the protein CASSPSSYNEQFF. The chain joins TRBV6-4 to TRBJ2-1, with D hard to call. The CDR3 sequence is 13 residues long. Germline V CDR1 and CDR2: MRHNA, SNTAGT. Trimming shortened V by 5 bases and J by 0 bases, and 5 bases separated the two germline ends.